This TCR beta chain was sequenced during a study of cytotoxic CD8 clonotypes in ibrutinib-treated CLL. Study-level points and caveats: Public clonotypes were seen rarely and were contracted or stable on treatment.

A remark on this clone: The antigen is undetermined.

The data were produced by immunoSEQ multiplex PCR, yet TCRdb's version contains in-frame clones alone and is incomplete. The data show 150,000 or so clones, with roughly 88% seen just once and about 2.9% held by the top ten. The origin of this receptor is a human donor with chronic lymphocytic leukemia. The specimen comprised PBMCs, sampled at disease progression, from a patient treated with ibrutinib.

CDR3 nucleotides: TGTGCCAGCAGTGAAGTGAACGGGAGGGCCAGTGATCAGTTCTTC. Translating gives CASSEVNGRASDQFF. This sequence joins TRBV6-1 and TRBJ2-1; 8 bases are shared with TRBD2. CDR1 and CDR2 from the germline V gene are MNHNS and SASEGT. The CDR3 has 15 residues. The junction had 12 bases not matched to a gene; V was cut back by 1 base and J by 13 bases.